This T cell receptor (beta chain) was found in a study of spatial heterogeneity in lung cancer. Whole-study context: The cohort: around 77 early-stage, untreated non-small cell lung cancer patients. Where they were available, follow-up PBMC samples were sequenced, at a median of about 22 months after resection. Alpha-chain sequences were detected in numbers that were consistently lower than beta-chain sequences.

V was pared by 1 base and J by 13 bases, with 8 bases between. The germline CDR1 and CDR2 sequences are SGHTA and FQGNSA. The CDR3 has 12 residues. TCRdb re-called the 5' RACE reads through MiXCR, storing one row per CDR3 protein. The sample has 95,000 to 130,000 distinct CDR3 sequences; 12% are singletons. Stated time point: blood at routine non-recurrence follow-up after resection. Whole RNA obtained from tumor, nontumor lung or frozen PBMC underwent sequencing without sorting. The table lists this clonotype with many counts. The chain couples TRBV7-2 to TRBJ1-6; D is unresolved. The sequenced sample was PBMCs, obtained at follow-up. The sequence was obtained from a male donor with early-stage non-small cell lung cancer. This CDR3 reads CASSLVMSPLHF. The DNA of the CDR3 is TGTGCCAGCAGCTTAGTTATGTCGCCCCTCCACTTT. Full variable domain (missing parts from reference TRBV7-2 and TRBJ1-6): GAGVSQSPSNKVTEKGKDVELRCDPISGHTALYWYRQSLGQGLEFLIYFQGNSAPDKSGLPSDRFSAERTGGSVSTLTIQRTQQEDSAVYLCASSLVMSPLHFGNGTRLTVT.